The rows below give T cell receptor beta chains drawn from one sample of a study of human T cells and chemical hapten exposure. TCRdb reprocessed the RACE reads with MiXCR, giving one entry per CDR3 protein. Among about 64,000 distinct CDR3 sequences listed, around 10% were seen once. Material: whole blood, obtained in connection with sensitization to the hapten diphenylcyclopropenone (DPC). The receptor source for this set is a woman in her thirties with alopecia areata. Some clones in this sample may be carry-over from other donors' samples. Each CDR3 is given with its conserved first and last residue. The D gene is left open where the match is weak. Clone size is stated in some rows and not others, as once, few, many or a class when expanded.

TRBJ2-3 | few | TRBV5-4 | . | CASSLGGSGYATDTQYF | TGTGCCAGCAGCTTGGGGGGTAGCGGTTACGCCACAGATACGCAGTATTTT
TRBJ1-1 | many | TRBV29-1 | . | CSVPHRNTEAFF | TGCAGCGTTCCACATAGGAACACTGAAGCTTTCTTT
TRBJ2-5 | many | TRBV6-5 | . | CASKQAEQETQYF | TGTGCCAGCAAACAAGCGGAGCAAGAGACCCAGTACTTC
TRBJ2-1 | many | TRBV20-1 | . | CSARGGVGEQFF | TGCAGTGCTAGAGGGGGCGTAGGCGAGCAGTTCTTC
TRBJ2-1 | many | TRBV27 | TRBD2 | CASSLLAGLREQFF | TGTGCCAGCAGTTTACTAGCGGGTCTTCGAGAGCAGTTCTTC
TRBJ2-2 | . | TRBV5-6 | . | CASSLSYPNTGELFF | TGTGCCAGCAGCTTGTCTTACCCAAACACCGGGGAGCTGTTTTTT
TRBJ2-5 | many | TRBV28 | . | CASGGASVGETQYF | TGTGCCAGCGGAGGGGCTAGCGTAGGGGAGACCCAGTACTTC
TRBJ2-3 | . | TRBV7-2 | . | CASSVGGADTQYF | TGTGCCAGCAGCGTGGGCGGGGCAGATACGCAGTATTTT
TRBJ2-1 | many | TRBV27 | TRBD1 | CASSLALAGTGGFAEQFF | TGTGCCAGCAGTTTAGCCCTGGCCGGGACAGGGGGTTTCGCTGAGCAGTTCTTC
TRBJ1-1 | many | TRBV12-3/TRBV12-4 | . | CASSSGPRLAAFF | TGTGCCAGCAGTTCGGGACCCCGCCTCGCAGCTTTCTTT
TRBJ2-2 | . | TRBV2 | TRBD2 | CASSELTSGSTGELFF | TGTGCCAGCAGTGAATTAACTAGCGGGAGCACCGGGGAGCTGTTTTTT
TRBJ1-1 | . | TRBV6-4 | . | CASSQDRANTEAFF | TGTGCCAGCAGTCAGGACAGAGCGAACACTGAAGCTTTCTTT
TRBJ1-5 | once | TRBV5-8 | . | CASSLGPQGNQPQQF | TGTGCCAGCAGCTTGGGACCCCAGGGAAATCAGCCCCAGCAATTT
TRBJ1-1 | few | TRBV7-6 | . | CASSLSGAHRINTEAFF | TGTGCCAGCAGCTTATCGGGGGCCCACAGGATAAACACTGAAGCTTTCTTT
TRBJ1-2 | many | TRBV20-1 | . | CSASVRIYGYTF | TGCAGTGCTAGTGTCCGTATTTATGGCTACACCTTC
TRBJ2-7 | . | TRBV29-1 | . | CSVRGLTPYEQYF | TGCAGCGTGAGGGGTCTGACGCCCTACGAGCAGTACTTC
TRBJ2-2 | . | TRBV6-2/TRBV6-3 | . | CASSLTPTNTGELFF | TGTGCCAGCAGTTTAACACCTACGAACACCGGGGAGCTGTTTTTT
TRBJ2-1 | few | TRBV7-2 | . | CASTPSSYNEQFF | TGTGCCAGCACTCCTAGCTCCTACAATGAGCAGTTCTTC
TRBJ1-1 | few | TRBV12-3/TRBV12-4 | TRBD1 | CASSDRGRNTEAFF | TGTGCCAGCAGTGACAGGGGGCGGAACACTGAAGCTTTCTTT
TRBJ2-2 | . | TRBV7-2 | . | CASHRRSNTGELFF | TGTGCCAGCCACAGGAGGTCGAACACCGGGGAGCTGTTTTTT
TRBJ2-2 | . | TRBV30 | . | CAWEPWGTGNTGELFF | TGTGCCTGGGAACCTTGGGGTACAGGGAACACCGGGGAGCTGTTTTTT
TRBJ2-7 | . | TRBV20-1 | TRBD2 | CSARGIAGVNYEQYF | TGCAGTGCTAGGGGTATAGCGGGAGTAAATTACGAGCAGTACTTC
TRBJ2-1 | few | TRBV30 | . | CAWKGSYNEQFF | TGTGCCTGGAAGGGGTCCTACAATGAGCAGTTCTTC
TRBJ2-3 | . | TRBV9 | TRBD1 | CASSVVQGAATDTQYF | TGTGCCAGCAGCGTAGTACAGGGGGCAGCCACAGATACGCAGTATTTT
TRBJ2-1 | few | TRBV11-3 | . | CASSLVSGTPNEQFF | TGTGCCAGCAGCTTAGTCTCAGGGACACCCAATGAGCAGTTCTTC
TRBJ1-4 | many | TRBV7-6 | . | CASSTRGEKLFF | TGTGCCAGCAGCACCCGGGGTGAAAAACTGTTTTTT
TRBJ1-1 | many | TRBV18 | TRBD1 | CASSYNRDRKAFF | TGTGCCAGCTCTTACAACCGGGACAGGAAAGCTTTCTTT
TRBJ1-5 | many | TRBV29-1 | TRBD1 | CSGGQGAGQPQHF | TGCAGCGGGGGACAGGGGGCGGGTCAGCCCCAGCATTTT
TRBJ1-4 | few | TRBV5-1 | . | CASSPGGQQGEKLFF | TGCGCCAGCAGCCCGGGAGGGCAGCAGGGTGAAAAACTGTTTTTT
TRBJ2-2 | few | TRBV29-1 | . | CSVGRATGELFF | TGCAGCGTTGGCAGGGCCACCGGGGAGCTGTTTTTT
TRBJ1-1 | . | TRBV28 | . | CASSPANTEAFF | TGTGCCAGCAGTCCAGCGAACACTGAAGCTTTCTTT
TRBJ2-5 | few | TRBV19 | . | CASSRRREETQYF | TGTGCCAGTAGCCGCAGGAGGGAGGAGACCCAGTACTTC
TRBJ1-1 | many | TRBV6-6 | . | CASSYGQQTEAFF | TGTGCCAGCAGTTACGGACAGCAAACTGAAGCTTTCTTT
TRBJ2-5 | . | TRBV20-1 | . | CSAIPGHQGETQYF | TGCAGTGCTATCCCAGGGCATCAGGGAGAGACCCAGTACTTC
TRBJ2-1 | . | TRBV11-2 | . | CASSLDYRIEQFF | TGTGCCAGCAGCTTAGATTACAGGATAGAGCAGTTCTTC
TRBJ1-2 | . | TRBV20-1 | . | CSASLGQKGYTF | TGCAGTGCTAGTTTGGGTCAAAAAGGCTACACCTTC
TRBJ1-6 | . | TRBV7-2 | . | CASSSGSSPLHF | TGTGCCAGCAGCTCAGGGTCTTCACCCCTCCACTTT
TRBJ2-7 | many | TRBV7-9 | TRBD2 | CASSELAGTYEQYF | TGTGCCAGCAGCGAACTAGCGGGGACCTACGAGCAGTACTTC
TRBJ2-7 | many | TRBV6-2/TRBV6-3 | . | CASKKQGGYEQYF | TGTGCCAGCAAAAAACAGGGAGGCTACGAGCAGTACTTC
TRBJ2-5 | . | TRBV29-1 | . | CSGAQETQYF | TGCAGCGGGGCCCAAGAGACCCAGTACTTC
TRBJ2-3 | many | TRBV4-1 | TRBD1 | CASSQDPGQRTDTQYF | TGCGCCAGCAGCCAAGATCCGGGACAGCGCACAGATACGCAGTATTTT
TRBJ2-7 | few | TRBV28 | TRBD2 | CASSFAREGRYF | TGTGCCAGCAGTTTTGCCAGGGAGGGGCGGTACTTC
TRBJ1-5 | . | TRBV7-2 | . | CASSFQGQPQHF | TGTGCCAGCAGCTTTCAGGGACAGCCCCAGCATTTT
TRBJ2-1 | few | TRBV27 | . | CASSLRAGSYNEQFF | TGTGCCAGCAGTTTAAGGGCAGGTTCCTACAATGAGCAGTTCTTC
TRBJ1-6 | few | TRBV20-1 | . | CSALRGSPLHF | TGCAGTGCTCTCAGGGGTTCACCCCTCCACTTT
TRBJ1-1 | many | TRBV28 | . | CASGYRVNTEAFF | TGTGCCAGCGGCTACAGGGTGAACACTGAAGCTTTCTTT
TRBJ1-6 | few | TRBV6-2/TRBV6-3 | . | CASRGGRLLSGNSPLHF | TGTGCCAGCAGGGGAGGACGGCTCCTATCGGGAAATTCACCCCTCCACTTT
TRBJ2-5 | few | TRBV29-1 | . | CSVVPLNRRETQYF | TGCAGCGTTGTTCCCTTGAACCGGCGTGAGACCCAGTACTTC
TRBJ1-6 | many | TRBV27 | . | CASSPMTAYNSPLHF | TGTGCCAGCAGCCCCATGACAGCCTATAATTCACCCCTCCACTTT